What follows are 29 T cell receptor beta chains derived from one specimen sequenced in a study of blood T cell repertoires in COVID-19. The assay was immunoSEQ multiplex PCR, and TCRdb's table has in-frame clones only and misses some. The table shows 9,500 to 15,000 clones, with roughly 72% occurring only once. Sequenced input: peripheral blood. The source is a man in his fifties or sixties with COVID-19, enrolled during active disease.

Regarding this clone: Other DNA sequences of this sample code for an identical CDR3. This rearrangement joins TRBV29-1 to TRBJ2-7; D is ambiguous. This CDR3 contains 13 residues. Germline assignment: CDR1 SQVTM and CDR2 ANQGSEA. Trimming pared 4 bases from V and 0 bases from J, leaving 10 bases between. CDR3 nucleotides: TGCAGCGTTGCCCGAGTTAACTCCTACGAGCAGTACTTC. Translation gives CSVARVNSYEQYF.

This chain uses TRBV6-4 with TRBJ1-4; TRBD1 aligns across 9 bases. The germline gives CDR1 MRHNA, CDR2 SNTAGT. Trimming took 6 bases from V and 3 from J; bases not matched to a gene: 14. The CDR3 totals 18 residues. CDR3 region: CASREDRGMGRANEKLFF. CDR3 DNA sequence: TGTGCCAGCAGAGAGGACAGGGGAATGGGAAGGGCTAATGAAAAACTGTTTTTT.

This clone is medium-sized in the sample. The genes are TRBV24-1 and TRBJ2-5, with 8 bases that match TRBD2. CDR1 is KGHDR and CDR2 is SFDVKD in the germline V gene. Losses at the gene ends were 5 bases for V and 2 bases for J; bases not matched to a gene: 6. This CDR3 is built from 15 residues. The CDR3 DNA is TGTGCCACCAGTGGGGCAAGCGGGAGACAAGAGACCCAGTACTTC. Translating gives CATSGASGRQETQYF.

The CDR3 DNA sequence: TGCAGTGCTAGGGACAGCTACGAGCAGTACTTC. It encodes CSARDSYEQYF. J is TRBJ2-7 and V is TRBV20-1, with D tentatively TRBD1 (6 bases). Germline CDR1 and CDR2: DFQATT and SNEGSKA (reference sequence). The CDR3 spans 11 residues. With 3 bases removed from V and 3 bases from J, the gap between germline ends came to 6 bases.

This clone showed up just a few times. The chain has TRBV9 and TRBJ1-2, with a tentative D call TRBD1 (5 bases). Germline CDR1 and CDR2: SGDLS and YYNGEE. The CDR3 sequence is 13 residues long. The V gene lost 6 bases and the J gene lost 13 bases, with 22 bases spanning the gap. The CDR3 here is CASTPFGPGGGTF. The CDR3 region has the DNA TGTGCCAGCACCCCATTTGGGCCCGGGGGGGGCACCTTC.

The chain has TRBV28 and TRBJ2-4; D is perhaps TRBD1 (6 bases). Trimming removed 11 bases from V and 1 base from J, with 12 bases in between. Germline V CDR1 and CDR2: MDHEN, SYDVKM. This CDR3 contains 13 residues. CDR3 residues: CAAQGLAKNIQYF. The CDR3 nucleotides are TGTGCCGCCCAGGGGTTGGCCAAAAACATTCAGTACTTC.

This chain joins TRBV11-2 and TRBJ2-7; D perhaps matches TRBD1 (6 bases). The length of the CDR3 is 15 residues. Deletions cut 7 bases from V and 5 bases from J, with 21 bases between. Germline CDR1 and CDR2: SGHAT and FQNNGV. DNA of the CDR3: TGTGCCAGCACCGTAAGACAGGCGCCTTTCGACGAGCAGTACTTC. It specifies CASTVRQAPFDEQYF.

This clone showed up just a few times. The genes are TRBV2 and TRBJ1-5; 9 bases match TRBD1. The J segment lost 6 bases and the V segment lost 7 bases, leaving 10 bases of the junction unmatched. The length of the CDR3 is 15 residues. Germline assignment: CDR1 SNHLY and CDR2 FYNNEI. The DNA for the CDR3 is TGTGCCAGCACTCTCACAGGGGGCGCCGGTCAGCCCCAGCATTTT. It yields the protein CASTLTGGAGQPQHF.

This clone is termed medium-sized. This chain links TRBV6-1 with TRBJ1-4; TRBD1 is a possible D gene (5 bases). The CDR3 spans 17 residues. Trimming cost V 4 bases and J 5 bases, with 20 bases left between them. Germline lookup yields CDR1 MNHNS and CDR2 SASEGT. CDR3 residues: CASSALPDISENEKLFF. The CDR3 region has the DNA TGTGCCAGCAGTGCTTTACCGGACATATCGGAGAATGAAAAACTGTTTTTT.

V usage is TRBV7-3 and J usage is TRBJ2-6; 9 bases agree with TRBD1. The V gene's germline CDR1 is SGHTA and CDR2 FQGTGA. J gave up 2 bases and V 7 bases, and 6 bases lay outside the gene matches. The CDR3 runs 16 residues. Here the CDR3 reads CASTGTGPPGANVLTF. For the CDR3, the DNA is TGTGCCAGCACCGGGACAGGGCCCCCTGGGGCCAACGTCCTGACTTTC.

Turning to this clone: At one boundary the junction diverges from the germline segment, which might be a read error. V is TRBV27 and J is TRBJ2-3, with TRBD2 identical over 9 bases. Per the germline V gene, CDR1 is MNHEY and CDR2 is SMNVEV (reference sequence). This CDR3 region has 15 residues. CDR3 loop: CASSWSGGSTNTQYF. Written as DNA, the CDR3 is TGTGCCAGCAGTTGGAGCGGGGGGTCCACAAATACGCAGTATTTT.

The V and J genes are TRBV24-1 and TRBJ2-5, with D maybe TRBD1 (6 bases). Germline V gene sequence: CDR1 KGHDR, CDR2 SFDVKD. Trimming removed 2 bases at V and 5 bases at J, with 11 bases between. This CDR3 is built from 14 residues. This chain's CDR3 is CATSDSGQTETQYF. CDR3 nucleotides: TGTGCCACCAGTGATTCCGGACAGACGGAGACCCAGTACTTC.

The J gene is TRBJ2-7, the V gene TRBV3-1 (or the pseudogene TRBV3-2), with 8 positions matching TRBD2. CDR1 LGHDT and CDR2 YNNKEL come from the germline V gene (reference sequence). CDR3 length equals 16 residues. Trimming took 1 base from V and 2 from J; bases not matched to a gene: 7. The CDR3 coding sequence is TGTGCCAGCAGCCAAGGTAGCGGGGAGTTCCCCTACGAGCAGTACTTC. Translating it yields CASSQGSGEFPYEQYF.

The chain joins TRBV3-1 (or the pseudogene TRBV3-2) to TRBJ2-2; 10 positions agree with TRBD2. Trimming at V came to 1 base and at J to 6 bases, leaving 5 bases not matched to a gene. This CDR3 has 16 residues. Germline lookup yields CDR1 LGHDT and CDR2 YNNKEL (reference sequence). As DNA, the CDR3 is TGTGCCAGCAGCCAAGGAGCGGGGGGGCCCCCCGGGGAGCTGTTTTTT. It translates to CASSQGAGGPPGELFF.

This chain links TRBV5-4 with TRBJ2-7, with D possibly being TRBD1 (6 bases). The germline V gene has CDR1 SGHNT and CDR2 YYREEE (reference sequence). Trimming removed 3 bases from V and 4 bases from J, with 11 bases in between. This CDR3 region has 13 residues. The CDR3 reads CASSSGTRYEQYF. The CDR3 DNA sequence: TGTGCCAGCAGCTCCGGGACAAGGTACGAGCAGTACTTC.

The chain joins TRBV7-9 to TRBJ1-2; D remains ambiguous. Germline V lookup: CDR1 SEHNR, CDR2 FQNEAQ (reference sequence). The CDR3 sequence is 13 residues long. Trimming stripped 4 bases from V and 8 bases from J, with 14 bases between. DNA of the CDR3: TGTGCCAGCAGCTCGGGAGGCCCCGGGGGCTACACCTTC. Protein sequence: CASSSGGPGGYTF.

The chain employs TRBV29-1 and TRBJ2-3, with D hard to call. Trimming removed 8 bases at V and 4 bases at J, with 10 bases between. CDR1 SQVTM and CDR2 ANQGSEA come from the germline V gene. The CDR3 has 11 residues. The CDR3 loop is CSPRQADTQYF. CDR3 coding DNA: TGCAGCCCCCGTCAGGCAGATACGCAGTATTTT.

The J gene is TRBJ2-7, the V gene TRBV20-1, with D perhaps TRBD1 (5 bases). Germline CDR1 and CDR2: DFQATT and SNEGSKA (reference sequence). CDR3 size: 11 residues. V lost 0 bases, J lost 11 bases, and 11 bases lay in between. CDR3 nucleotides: TGCAGTGCTAGAGAGGGTAGGGGCGAGTACTTC. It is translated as CSAREGRGEYF.

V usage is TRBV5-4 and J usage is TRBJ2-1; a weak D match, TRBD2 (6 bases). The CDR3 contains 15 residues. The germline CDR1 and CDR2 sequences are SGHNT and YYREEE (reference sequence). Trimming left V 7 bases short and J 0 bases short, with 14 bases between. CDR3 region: CASRSGQSSYNEQFF. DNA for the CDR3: TGTGCCAGCCGGAGCGGGCAAAGCTCCTACAATGAGCAGTTCTTC.

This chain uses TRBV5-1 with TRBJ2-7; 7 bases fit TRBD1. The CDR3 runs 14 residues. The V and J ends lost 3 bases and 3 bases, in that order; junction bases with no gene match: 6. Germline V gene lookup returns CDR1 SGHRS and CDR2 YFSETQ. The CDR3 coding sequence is TGCGCCAGCAGCTCCCGGACAGGACTCTACGAGCAGTACTTC. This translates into CASSSRTGLYEQYF.

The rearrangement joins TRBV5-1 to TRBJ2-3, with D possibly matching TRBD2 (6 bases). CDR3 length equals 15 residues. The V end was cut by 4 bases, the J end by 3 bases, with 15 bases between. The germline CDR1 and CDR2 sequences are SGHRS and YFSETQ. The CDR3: CASSPGDPITDTQYF. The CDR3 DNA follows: TGCGCCAGCAGCCCGGGGGACCCAATTACAGATACGCAGTATTTT.

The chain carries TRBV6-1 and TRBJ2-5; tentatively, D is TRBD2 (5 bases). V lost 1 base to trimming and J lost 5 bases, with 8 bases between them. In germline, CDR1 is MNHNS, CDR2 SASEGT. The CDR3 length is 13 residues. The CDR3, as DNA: TGTGCCAGCAGTGAAGGAAGGAGGGAGACCCAGTACTTC. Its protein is CASSEGRRETQYF.

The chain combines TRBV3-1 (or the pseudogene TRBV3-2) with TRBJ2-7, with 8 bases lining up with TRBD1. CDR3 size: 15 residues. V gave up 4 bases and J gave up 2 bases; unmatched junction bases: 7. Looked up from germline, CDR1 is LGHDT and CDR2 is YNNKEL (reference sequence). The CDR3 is CASSRQTGEAYEQYF. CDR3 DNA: TGTGCCAGCAGCCGACAGACAGGGGAGGCCTACGAGCAGTACTTC.

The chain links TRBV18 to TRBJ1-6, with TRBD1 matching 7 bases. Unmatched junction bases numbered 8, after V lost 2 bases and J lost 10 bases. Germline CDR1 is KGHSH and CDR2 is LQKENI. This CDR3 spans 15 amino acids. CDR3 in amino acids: CASSPSKGAVSPLHF. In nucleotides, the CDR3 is TGTGCCAGCTCACCATCGAAGGGGGCGGTGTCACCCCTCCACTTT.

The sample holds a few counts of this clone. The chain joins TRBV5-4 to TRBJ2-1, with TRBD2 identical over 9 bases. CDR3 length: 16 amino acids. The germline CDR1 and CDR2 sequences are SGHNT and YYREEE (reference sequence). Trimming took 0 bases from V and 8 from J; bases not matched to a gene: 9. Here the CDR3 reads CASSLAAGGISDEQFF. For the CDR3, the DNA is TGTGCCAGCAGCTTGGCTGCGGGAGGGATCTCGGATGAGCAGTTCTTC. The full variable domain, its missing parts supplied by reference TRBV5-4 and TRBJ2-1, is ETGVTQSPTHLIKTRGQQVTLRCSSQSGHNTVSWYQQALGQGPQFIFQYYREEENGRGNFPPRFSGLQFPNYSSELNVNALELDDSALYLCASSLAAGGISDEQFFGPGTRLTVL.

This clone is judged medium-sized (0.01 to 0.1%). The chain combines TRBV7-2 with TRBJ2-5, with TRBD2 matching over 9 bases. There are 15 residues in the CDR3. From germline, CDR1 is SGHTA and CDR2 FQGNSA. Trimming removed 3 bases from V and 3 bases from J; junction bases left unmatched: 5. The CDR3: CASSFRTSEEETQYF. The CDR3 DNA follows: TGTGCCAGCAGCTTCCGGACTAGCGAGGAAGAGACCCAGTACTTC. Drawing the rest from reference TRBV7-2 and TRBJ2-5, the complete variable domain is GAGVSQSPSNKVTEKGKDVELRCDPISGHTALYWYRQSLGQGLEFLIYFQGNSAPDKSGLPSDRFSAERTGGSVSTLTIQRTQQEDSAVYLCASSFRTSEEETQYFGPGTRLLVL.

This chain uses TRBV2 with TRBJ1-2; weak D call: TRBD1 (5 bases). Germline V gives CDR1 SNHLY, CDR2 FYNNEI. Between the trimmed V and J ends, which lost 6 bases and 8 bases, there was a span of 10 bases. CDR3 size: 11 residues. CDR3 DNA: TGTGCCAGCAGCTCAGGGTCCGGCTACACCTTC. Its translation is CASSSGSGYTF.

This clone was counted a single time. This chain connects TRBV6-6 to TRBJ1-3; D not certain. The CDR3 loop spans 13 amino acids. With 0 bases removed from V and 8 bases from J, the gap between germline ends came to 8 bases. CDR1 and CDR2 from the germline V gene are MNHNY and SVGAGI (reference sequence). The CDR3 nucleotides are TGTGCCAGCAGTTACTCGAACGGGGACACCATATATTTT. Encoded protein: CASSYSNGDTIYF.

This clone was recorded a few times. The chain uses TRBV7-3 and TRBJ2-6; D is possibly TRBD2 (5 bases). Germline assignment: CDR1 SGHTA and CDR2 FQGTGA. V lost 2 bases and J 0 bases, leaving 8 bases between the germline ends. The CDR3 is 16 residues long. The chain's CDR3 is CASSLGLISGANVLTF. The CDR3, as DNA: TGTGCCAGCAGCTTAGGACTTATCTCTGGGGCCAACGTCCTGACTTTC.